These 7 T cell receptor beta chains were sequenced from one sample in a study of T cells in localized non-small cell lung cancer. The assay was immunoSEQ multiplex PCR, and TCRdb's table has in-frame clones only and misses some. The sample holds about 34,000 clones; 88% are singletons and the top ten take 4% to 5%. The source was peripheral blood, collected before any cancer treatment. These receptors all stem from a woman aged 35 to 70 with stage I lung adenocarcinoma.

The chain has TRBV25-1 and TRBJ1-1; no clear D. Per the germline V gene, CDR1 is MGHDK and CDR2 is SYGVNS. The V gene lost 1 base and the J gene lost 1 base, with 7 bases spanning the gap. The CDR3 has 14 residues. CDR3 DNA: TGTGCCAGCAGTGAATGGGCGGCGAACACTGAAGCTTTCTTT. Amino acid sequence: CASSEWAANTEAFF.

CDR3 coding DNA: TGCGCCAGCAGCTTTGGTGGCCCAGGCGGATCTGGAAACACCATATATTTT. This sequence encodes CASSFGGPGGSGNTIYF. This rearrangement joins TRBV5-1 to TRBJ1-3; D is ambiguous. The CDR3 has 17 amino acids. In germline, CDR1 is SGHRS, CDR2 YFSETQ. V was clipped by 2 bases and J by 1 base, with 16 bases between them.

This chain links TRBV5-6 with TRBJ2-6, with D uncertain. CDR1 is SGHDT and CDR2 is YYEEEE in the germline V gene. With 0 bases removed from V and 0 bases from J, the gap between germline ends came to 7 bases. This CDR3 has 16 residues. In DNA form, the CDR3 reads TGTGCCAGCAGCTTGGCCGGACGCTCTGGGGCCAACGTCCTGACTTTC. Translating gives CASSLAGRSGANVLTF. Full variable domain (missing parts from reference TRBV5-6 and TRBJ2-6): DAGVTQSPTHLIKTRGQQVTLRCSPKSGHDTVSWYQQALGQGPQFIFQYYEEEERQRGNFPDRFSGHQFPNYSSELNVNALLLGDSALYLCASSLAGRSGANVLTFGAGSRLTVL.

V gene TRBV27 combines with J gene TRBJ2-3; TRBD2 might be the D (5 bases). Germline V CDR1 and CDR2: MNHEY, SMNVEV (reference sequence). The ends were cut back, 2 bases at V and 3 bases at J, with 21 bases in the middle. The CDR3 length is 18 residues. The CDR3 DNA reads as TGTGCCAGCAGTTTAACCGTCCCGCTAGCACGGGGAACAGATACGCAGTATTTT. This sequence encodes CASSLTVPLARGTDTQYF.

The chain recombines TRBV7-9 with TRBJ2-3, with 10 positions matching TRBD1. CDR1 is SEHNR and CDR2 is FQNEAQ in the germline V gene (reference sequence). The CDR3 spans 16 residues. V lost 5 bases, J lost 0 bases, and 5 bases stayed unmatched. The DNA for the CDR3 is TGTGCCAGCAGCCGGACAGGGGGTCGTAGCACAGATACGCAGTATTTT. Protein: CASSRTGGRSTDTQYF. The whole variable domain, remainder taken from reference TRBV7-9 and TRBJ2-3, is DTGVSQNPRHKITKRGQNVTFRCDPISEHNRLYWYRQTLGQGPEFLTYFQNEAQLEKSRLLSDRFSAERPKGSFSTLEIQRTEQGDSAMYLCASSRTGGRSTDTQYFGPGTRLTVL.

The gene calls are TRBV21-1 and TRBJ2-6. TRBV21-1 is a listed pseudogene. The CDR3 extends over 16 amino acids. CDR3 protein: CASSKAGCSGANVLTF. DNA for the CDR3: TGTGCCAGCAGCAAAGCGGGATGTTCTGGGGCCAACGTCCTGACTTTC.

The CDR3 sequence is CASSLVGLGDTGELFF. CDR3 sequence (DNA): TGCGCCAGCAGCTTGGTGGGACTAGGTGACACCGGGGAGCTGTTTTTT. This sequence joins TRBV5-1 and TRBJ2-2, with 8 bases identical to TRBD2. The CDR3 extends over 16 amino acids. Looked up from germline, CDR1 is SGHRS and CDR2 is YFSETQ. Trimming removed 0 bases from V and 3 bases from J; junction bases left unmatched: 4.